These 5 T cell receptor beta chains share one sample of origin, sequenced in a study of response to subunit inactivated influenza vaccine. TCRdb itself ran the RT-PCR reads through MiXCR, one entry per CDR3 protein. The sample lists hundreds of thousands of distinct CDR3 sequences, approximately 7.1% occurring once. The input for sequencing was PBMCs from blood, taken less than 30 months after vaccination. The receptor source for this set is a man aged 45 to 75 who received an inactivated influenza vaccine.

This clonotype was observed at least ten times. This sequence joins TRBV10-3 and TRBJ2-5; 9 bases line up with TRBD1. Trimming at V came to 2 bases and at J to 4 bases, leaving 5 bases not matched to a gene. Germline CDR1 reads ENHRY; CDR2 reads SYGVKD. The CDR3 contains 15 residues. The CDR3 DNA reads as TGTGCCATCAGTGAGCTACAGGGGGCGCGAGAGACCCAGTACTTC. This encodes CAISELQGARETQYF.

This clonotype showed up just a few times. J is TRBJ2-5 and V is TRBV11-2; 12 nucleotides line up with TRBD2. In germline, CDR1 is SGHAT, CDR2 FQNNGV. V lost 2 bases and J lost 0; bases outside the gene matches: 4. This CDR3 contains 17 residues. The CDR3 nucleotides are TGTGCCAGCAGCTTAACTCTAGCGGGGGGGTACCAAGAGACCCAGTACTTC. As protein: CASSLTLAGGYQETQYF.

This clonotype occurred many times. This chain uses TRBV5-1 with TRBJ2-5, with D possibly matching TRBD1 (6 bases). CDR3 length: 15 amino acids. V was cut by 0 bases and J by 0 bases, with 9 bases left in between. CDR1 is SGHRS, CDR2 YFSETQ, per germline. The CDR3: CASSLGTVYQETQYF. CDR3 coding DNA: TGCGCCAGCAGCTTGGGGACAGTGTACCAAGAGACCCAGTACTTC.

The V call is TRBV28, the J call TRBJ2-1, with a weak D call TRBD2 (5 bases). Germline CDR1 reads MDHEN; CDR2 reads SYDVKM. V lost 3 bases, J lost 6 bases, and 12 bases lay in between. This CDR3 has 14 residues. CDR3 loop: CASSFVERTNEQFF. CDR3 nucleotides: TGTGCCAGCAGTTTCGTAGAGCGGACCAATGAGCAGTTCTTC.

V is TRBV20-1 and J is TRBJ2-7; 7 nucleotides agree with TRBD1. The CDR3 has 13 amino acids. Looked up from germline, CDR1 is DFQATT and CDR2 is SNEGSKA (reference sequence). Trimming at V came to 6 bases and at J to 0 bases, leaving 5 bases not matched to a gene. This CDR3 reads CSAHGTVSYEQYF. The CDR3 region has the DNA TGCAGTGCGCACGGGACAGTCTCCTACGAGCAGTACTTC.